This T cell receptor (beta chain) was profiled in a study of cytomegalovirus exposure and HLA in healthy donors (TCRdb year 2017). Broadly, across the study: An earlier analysis of more than 550 of the donors reported about 300 Gb of sequence data and 90 million to 120 million unique TCR beta sequences obtained from around 190 million T cells. An early release covering roughly 640 HLA-typed donors comprised 300 to 350 gigabases of sequencing data and approximately 80 million unique TCR sequences. Of the roughly 400 genotyped donors, about 84% fell in the genetic ancestry cluster associated with self-reported Caucasian donors. The study was designed to test whether signatures of past pathogen exposure could be identified by cataloging public T cell receptors. Using immunosequencing, the study profiled T cell repertoires from roughly 650 subjects and related those repertoires to cytomegalovirus serostatus. Along with the approximately 700-subject first cohort, a separate validation cohort of roughly 110 different subjects was used. To predict cytomegalovirus infection status, the study brought together high-throughput TCR immunosequencing, statistical association of individual TCRs with disease status, and machine learning. In a later analysis, previously published TCR beta repertoires from 550 to 750 donors were re-analyzed and high-resolution HLA genotyping was added so that TCR occurrence patterns could be studied. The later analysis used no new phenotypic data to find candidate immune exposures, relying instead on TCR beta sequences and their occurrence across donors. An earlier analysis of 500 to 750 of the donors applied high-throughput TCR beta sequencing to assess whether each TCR beta V gene segment acted as functional or pseudogenic. Donor age, sex, ethnicity and CMV serostatus were collected together with the repertoire data. In a later genetic analysis, genome-wide SNP genotypes for about three fifths of the roughly 670 donors were used, and that subset was treated as a discovery cohort. All discovery cohort repertoires had been generated using a single sequencing platform. Class I and class II HLA loci were covered by the typing at four-digit resolution. Typing coverage differed by locus: A, B, C, DRB1 and DQB1 were typed in roughly 620-630 donors, DQA1 in about 500, DPA1 in around 580, and DPB1 in 450 to 490. Roughly 5 DR-DQ haplotypes were treated as single units for association and clustering because of strong linkage in the cohort. On average, over 200,000 unique TCR beta nucleotide sequences were sequenced per donor among 350 to 400 genotyped donors of the cohort, with about 17% of those sequences being non-productive. Here is what the overall study found, with its caveats: Specific HLA alleles were associated with 16,951 TCR beta sequences at a false discovery rate of 0.05 in a later analysis. Linkage disequilibrium might explain the correlated functional status among segregating V segments, but an unknown experimental factor could not be ruled out. An association between a missense DCLRE1C variant and V-gene and J-gene trimming of TCR beta chains was found in a later genetic analysis and replicated in an independent cohort. While some public TCRs were present in many individuals, most TCR sequences turned up only very rarely across donors. Compared with the roughly 600-donor mean, donors in an Asian-associated ancestry cluster had fewer N-insertions in productive TCRs, according to a later genetic analysis. When HLA alleles, especially DR and DQ, strongly co-occurred, TCR associations were difficult to assign to individual alleles. The cohort was sequenced for TCR beta chains only, and without alpha or paired-chain data the features that could be detected were limited. A total of 150 to 200 TCR beta chains were listed by the study as associated with cytomegalovirus. Because some donors lacked HLA typing at each locus, the association tests relied only on the typed subset. In an earlier analysis of approximately 600 of the donors, most TCR beta V segments were observed in productive rearrangements about 87% or about 30% of the time, broadly matching IMGT annotations. The 87-base-pair reads could not distinguish some IMGT-functional V segments, including TRBV6-2 and TRBV6-3, so those segments were excluded. The classifier was reported to diagnose cytomegalovirus status with high specificity and sensitivity in both the original and validation cohorts. A further reported finding was that TCR beta sequences accurately predicted the HLA-A and HLA-B alleles for most subjects in the first cohort. In vitro tests confirmed that a few of the cytomegalovirus-associated TCR beta chains recognize cytomegalovirus antigens. According to a later analysis, parvovirus B19, influenza, CMV and Epstein-Barr virus appeared linked to several top co-occurrence clusters. A group of highly shared sequence variants was considered likely to be a technical artifact of the sequencing pipeline. A later analysis found that TCR association rates varied across HLA loci, with DRB1 alleles showing the most associated TCRs and HLA-C alleles the fewest. Immune exposure information for the cohort was limited to CMV serostatus. The earlier analysis of 587 of the donors excluded some 15 rarely observed V segments, including chromosome 9 orphons, because counts were too low. According to the authors, the approach could potentially be generalized to other disease states and immunological phenotypes. In a later analysis, HLA-associated TCR beta chains showed more clonal expansion and lower generation probabilities than non-associated chains that were equally common. Presence/absence analyses assumed roughly uniform sequencing depth across donors, an assumption that may not hold. In a later analysis, most CMV-associated TCR beta chains were found to appear HLA-restricted, with HLA associations seemingly driven largely by CMV exposure.

The cohort was made up of 650 to 700 healthy bone marrow donors. At the time of sampling, every cohort member was nominally healthy, though immune exposures that went unrecorded were likely present. The donor tested CMV seropositive, placing the donor among the 310 or so seropositive members of the cohort. A peripheral blood sample was provided by each donor, and peripheral blood mononuclear cells were used for TCR beta sequencing. Genomic DNA was extracted from the blood cell samples with the Qiagen DNeasy Blood Extraction Kit. Details on this clone: No antigen is known for it. No base quality values were provided; no much bigger clone lies one nucleotide off.

Preparation of the library involved the immunoSEQ multiplex PCR assay. The multiplex PCR relied on a mix of 60 forward primers for TCR Vbeta segments and 13 reverse primers for TCR Jbeta segments. A multiplex PCR assay on genomic DNA amplified the CDR3 region of rearranged TCR beta genes. On the Illumina HiSeq System, the amplified TCR beta libraries were sequenced as 87-base-pair reads. The source study handled its data this way. Across the roughly 640 repertoires, a later analysis counted approximately 83 million unique TCR beta chains, around 10 million of which were shared by at least two donors. Raw reads were error-corrected and collapsed into unique sequences with a nearest-neighbor algorithm that merged closely related sequences to remove PCR and sequencing errors. To assign V, D and J gene segments, CDR3 sequences were aligned to IMGT reference sequences. For a sequence to be retained, a match of at least six nucleotides was required to both a V gene segment and a J gene segment. Rearrangements were classified as productive when the CDR3 lacked stop codons and remained in frame with V and J, and all other rearrangements were classified as non-productive. CDR3 was defined according to IMGT convention as the region running from the second conserved V-encoded cysteine to the conserved J-encoded phenylalanine. Sequences without an unambiguous match to a single V gene segment were excluded from the earlier analysis of 450 to 650 of the donors. An earlier analysis of a few hundred of the donors called V segments functional above 56.7% productive rearrangements and segregating when the between-donor standard deviation exceeded 5%. A statistical classification framework was developed to diagnose cytomegalovirus status using the catalog of TCR beta chain sequences. In a later analysis, V and J genes were assigned by comparing TCR nucleotide sequences against IMGT/GENE-DB human TR gene sequences. The TCRdist pipeline was used in a later analysis to assign CDR3 sequences and most-parsimonious VDJ recombination scenarios. A later analysis defined each TCR beta chain by its CDR3 amino acid sequence plus V-gene family, and excluded reads lacking a unique V-gene family. As a way to deal with suspected cross-contamination and a sequencing artifact, a later analysis dropped 450 to 600 nucleotide sequences that were highly shared and had low generation probability. A later analysis calculated a clonal expansion index for each public chain from normalized within-repertoire ranks of inferred template counts. A later analysis computed generation probabilities with a VDJ recombination model fitted to out-of-frame rearrangements, and checked the results against IGoR. In a later analysis, hypergeometric tests were used to score TCR-TCR, TCR-HLA and TCR-CMV co-occurrence, with a repertoire-size bias correction applied to TCR pairs. A later analysis estimated false discovery rates by permuting HLA or CMV assignments 20 times. In a later analysis, co-occurring TCRs were grouped using DBSCAN, and TCRdist sequence similarity was added for clustering within HLA-allele-positive subsets. Co-occurrence clustering excluded repertoires with fewer than 30,000 or more than 120,000 public chains, plus five with anomalous nucleotide sharing. Not all clones reach the TCRdb copy of this immuneACCESS table, which keeps in-frame sequences only. Checked studies attribute under half of the gap to unresolved V genes and leave the rest unexplained. The V and J calls and clone size were taken over from that table, and D and trimming were inferred from the DNA. The sample contains 150,000 to 250,000 clones, 79% of them found a single time. The ten largest account for under 4.5% of the sample.

The germline V gene (reference sequence) provides CDR1 PRHDT and CDR2 FYEKMQ. The V end loses 0 bases and the J end loses 7 bases, and a stretch of 13 bases separates them. The cysteine opens and the phenylalanine closes a CDR3 of 16 amino acids. Only the CDR3 part of the read is kept: 48 bases, read in frame from the first base. The sequence came from a young woman in good health and CMV-seropositive. This chain is built from TRBV13 and TRBJ1-6; perhaps TRBD1 is the D gene, with 5 bases matching. Sequences were obtained from PBMCs. The DNA sequence follows: TGTGCCAGCAGCTTAGGCGGCAGGGAAATCAATTCACCCCTCCACTTT. It is translated as CASSLGGREINSPLHF.